This record looks at one T cell receptor (beta chain) sequence and its context. The antigen remains unidentified. PBMCs were cryopreserved, and 1.5 to 2.5 micrograms of genomic DNA from them went into TCR beta libraries. The entry originates in a study of cytotoxic CD8 clonotypes in ibrutinib-treated CLL. The wider study: In all, more than 10 patients were relapsed/refractory, roughly 15 were treatment-naive and roughly 18 were IGHV unmutated. General study points: Baseline-level clonality went beyond age-matched healthy donors and moved in step with circulating CD8+ T-cell counts.

Germline V gene lookup returns CDR1 MNHEY and CDR2 SMNVEV (reference sequence). The CDR3 extends over 17 amino acids. V was pared by 1 base and J by 5 bases, with 18 bases between. Assay: immunoSEQ multiplex PCR; the TCRdb copy retains only in-frame clones and omits some. The data show tens of thousands of clones, about 86% seen once. The sequencing here drew on PBMCs, taken before ibrutinib treatment. The J gene is TRBJ1-5, the V gene TRBV27; D might be TRBD1 (5 bases). The sequence came from a human donor with chronic lymphocytic leukemia. This CDR3 reads CASSLFWLGRGDQPQHF. The CDR3 DNA reads TGTGCCAGCAGTTTATTCTGGTTGGGGCGGGGAGATCAGCCCCAGCATTTT.